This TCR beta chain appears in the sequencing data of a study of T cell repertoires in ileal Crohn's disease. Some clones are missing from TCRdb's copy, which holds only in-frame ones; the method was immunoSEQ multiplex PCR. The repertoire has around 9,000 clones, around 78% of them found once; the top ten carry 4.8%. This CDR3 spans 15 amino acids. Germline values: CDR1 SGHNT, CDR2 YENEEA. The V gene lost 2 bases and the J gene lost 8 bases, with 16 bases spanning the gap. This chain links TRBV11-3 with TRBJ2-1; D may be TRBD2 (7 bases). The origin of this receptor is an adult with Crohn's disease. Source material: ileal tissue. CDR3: CASSLRGASRDEQFF. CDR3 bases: TGTGCCAGCAGCTTACGGGGGGCTAGCAGAGATGAGCAGTTCTTC.